These T cell receptor beta chains were read from a single sample in a study of CD8 T cells in Susac syndrome. In TCRdb, the immunoSEQ multiplex PCR reads were re-called with MiXCR into one record per CDR3 protein. This table holds about 300,000 distinct CDR3 sequences, roughly 85% found once. The specimen was CD8+ T cells from PBMCs. The receptor set was obtained from a human donor with multiple sclerosis. Each CDR3 is given with its conserved first and last residue. The D gene is left open where the match is weak. Some rows mark clone size as missing; the rest say once, few, many or name a class of expanded clone.

cdr3_nt cdr3_aa d_call v_call clone_size j_call
TGTGCCAGCAGTTACTCTTTGAGGGAGGGCGACTCCTACGAGCAGTACTTC CASSYSLREGDSYEQYF TRBD2 TRBV6-2/TRBV6-3 once TRBJ2-7
TGTGCCAGCAGTTCGACATCCACCGGCGAGCAGTACTTC CASSSTSTGEQYF - TRBV27 - TRBJ2-7
TGTGCCAGCAGCTTAACCTCGTTGCGGACCGATTCCTACAATGAGCAGTTCTTC CASSLTSLRTDSYNEQFF - TRBV7-3 - TRBJ2-1
TGTGCCAGCAGCTCCATATGGGGACAAGAGGTCAACACTGAAGCTTTCTTT CASSSIWGQEVNTEAFF - TRBV7-9 - TRBJ1-1
TGTGCCACCAGTTTATTGGGACTAGCGGGAGGGTCCTACAATGAGCAGTTCTTC CATSLLGLAGGSYNEQFF TRBD2 TRBV28 - TRBJ2-1
TGTGCCAGCAGTTCCTCTGAAGGGCCAGATACGCAGTATTTT CASSSSEGPDTQYF - TRBV6-5 - TRBJ2-3
TGCGCCAGCAGCCAAGACCCCCTGGGGGGGGCAATTGTTTTAGACACTGAAGCTTTCTTT CASSQDPLGGAIVLDTEAFF - TRBV4-1 few TRBJ1-1
TGTGCCAGCAGTAGGGTAGGGGGCACTGAAGCTTTCTTT CASSRVGGTEAFF - TRBV21-1 - TRBJ1-1
TGCGCCAGCAGCCAATCCCTTCAGCGGGAGGGCCCCAATGAGCAGTTCTTC CASSQSLQREGPNEQFF TRBD2 TRBV4-3 - TRBJ2-1
TGTGCCAGCAGTTCTCAATCTACGTTGCCAGCTTCATACGAGCAGTACTTC CASSSQSTLPASYEQYF - TRBV6-2/TRBV6-3 - TRBJ2-7
TGCGCCAGCAGCCCGACGAAAAATGAGCAGTTCTTC CASSPTKNEQFF - TRBV4-1 - TRBJ2-1
TGTGCCAGTAGTATCGACGTAATTTACGAGCAGTACTTC CASSIDVIYEQYF - TRBV19 once TRBJ2-7